The next 5 T cell receptor beta chains were all read from a single sample in a study of human versus mouse CDR3 diversity and MHC coevolution (dated 2017 in TCRdb). Preparation of the library involved the immunoSEQ multiplex PCR assay. The source is immuneACCESS, and TCRdb retained only in-frame sequences with V and J called. Part of the clones is not carried over; for the studies checked, unresolved V genes explain less than half of this, and the remainder is unexplained. For this sample the table gives about 60,000 clones, of which about 94% were detected only once. The ten largest clones represent 18% of the sample. Source material: naive CD4+ T cells from blood. The sample's cell subset or site label, decoded: CD45RO-negative CD62L-positive naive CD4 T cells. Receptors were obtained from a person in their sixties or seventies in good health.

This clone was seen only once. The chain combines TRBV30 with TRBJ1-5; 9 positions agree with TRBD1. Germline trimming cut 6 bases from V and 5 bases from J; bases unmatched to any gene: 8. Germline loops: CDR1 GTSNPN, CDR2 SVGIG (reference sequence). The length of the CDR3 is 14 residues. CDR3 sequence: CACSGTGLHQPQHF. The CDR3 bases are TGTGCCTGCTCCGGGACAGGGCTCCATCAGCCCCAGCATTTT.

Note on this clone: This CDR3 is also generated by other DNA sequences in the sample. The chain is built from TRBV18 and TRBJ2-7; no firm D call. CDR1 and CDR2 from the germline V gene are KGHSH and LQKENI. Trimming shortened V by 6 bases and J by 1 base, and 13 bases separated the two germline ends. The CDR3 totals 14 residues. The CDR3 DNA sequence: TGTGCCAGCTCCCGCCTTGAGCGTTCCTACGAGCAGTACTTC. This codes for CASSRLERSYEQYF.

V is TRBV7-3 and J is TRBJ2-3, with 16 nucleotides matching TRBD2. The CDR3 is 17 amino acids. Germline CDR1 and CDR2: SGHTA and FQGTGA. V shed 5 bases, J shed 8 bases, and the junction held 10 bases outside the gene matches. CDR3 residues: CASSPKGLAGGPVTQYF. CDR3 in DNA: TGTGCCAGCAGCCCAAAGGGACTAGCGGGAGGGCCGGTTACGCAGTATTTT.

The gene calls are TRBV9 and TRBJ2-2; D ambiguous. The CDR3 extends over 18 amino acids. The V and J ends lost 1 base and 6 bases respectively, with 22 bases between them. The V gene's germline CDR1 is SGDLS and CDR2 YYNGEE. Here the CDR3 reads CASSVRSSLIEPAGELFF. Here the CDR3 DNA reads TGTGCCAGCAGCGTACGGAGTAGCTTGATAGAACCGGCCGGGGAGCTGTTTTTT.

The rearrangement joins TRBV9 to TRBJ1-1, with a weak D call TRBD1 (6 bases). The germline CDR1 and CDR2 sequences are SGDLS and YYNGEE. This CDR3 is built from 15 residues. The ends were cut back, 0 bases at V and 4 bases at J, with 13 bases in the middle. The CDR3 here is CASSVGPGEGTEAFF. CDR3 nucleotide sequence: TGTGCCAGCAGCGTAGGTCCAGGGGAGGGCACTGAAGCTTTCTTT.